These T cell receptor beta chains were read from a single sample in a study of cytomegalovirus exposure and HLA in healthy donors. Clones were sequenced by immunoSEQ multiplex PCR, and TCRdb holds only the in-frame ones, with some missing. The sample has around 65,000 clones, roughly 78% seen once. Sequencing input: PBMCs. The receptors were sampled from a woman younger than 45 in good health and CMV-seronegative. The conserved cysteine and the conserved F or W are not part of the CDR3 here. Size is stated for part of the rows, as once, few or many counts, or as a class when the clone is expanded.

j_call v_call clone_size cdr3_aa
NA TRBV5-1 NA ASSRDSPYEQY
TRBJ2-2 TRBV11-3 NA ASSFDYYTGELF
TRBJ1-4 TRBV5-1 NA ASSSATNEKLF
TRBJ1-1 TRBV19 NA ASSIGAGGEAF
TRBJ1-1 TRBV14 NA ASSQAQETDEAF
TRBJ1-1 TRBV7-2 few ASSPTPRRTEAF
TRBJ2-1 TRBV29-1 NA SVPGQYNEQF
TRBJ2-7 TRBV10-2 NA ASRPEDSYEQY
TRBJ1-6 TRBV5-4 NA ASSLAGHDSPLH
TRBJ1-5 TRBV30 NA AWSPYRGQGSHQPQH
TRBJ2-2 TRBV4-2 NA ASSQKRANTGELF
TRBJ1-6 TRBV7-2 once ASTTDRVNSPLH
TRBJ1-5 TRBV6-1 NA ASSERYSNQPQH
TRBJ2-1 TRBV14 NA ASSHLLAGNYNEQF
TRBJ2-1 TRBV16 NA ASSQGSYRTSGRRDYNEQF
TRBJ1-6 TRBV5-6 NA ASSQSYRDSPLH
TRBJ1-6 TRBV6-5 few ASSYSRAGSNSPLH
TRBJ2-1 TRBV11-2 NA ASSLRGGSYNEQF
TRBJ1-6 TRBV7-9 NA ASSLRTGVNSPLH
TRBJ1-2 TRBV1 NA TSSQDREQGRYGYT
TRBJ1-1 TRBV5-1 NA ASSLATVTREAF
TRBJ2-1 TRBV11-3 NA ASSPQGASYNEQF
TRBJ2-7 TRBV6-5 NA ASSYSETEQY
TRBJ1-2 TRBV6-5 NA ASSYGPTYKGYT
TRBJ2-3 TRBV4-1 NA ASSRAFPLAGQGDTQY
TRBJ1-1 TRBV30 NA AWSVGGMNTEAF
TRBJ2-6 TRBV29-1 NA SVEEGGRVGANVLT
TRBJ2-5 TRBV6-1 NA ASTGLAGGGETQY
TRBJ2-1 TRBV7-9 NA ASLSGNWGEQF
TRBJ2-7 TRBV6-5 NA ASSTGVSSYEQY
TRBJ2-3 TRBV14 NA ASSQDRQYRDTQY
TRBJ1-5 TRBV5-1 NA ASSLAAGRNQPQH
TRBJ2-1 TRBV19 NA ASSIFDNEQF
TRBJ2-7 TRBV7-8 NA ASSLPQGRGVEQY
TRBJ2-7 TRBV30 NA AWRPPSLKYEQY
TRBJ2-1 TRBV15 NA ATSRDLASNEQF
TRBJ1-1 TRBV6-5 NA ASRLYSKNTEAF
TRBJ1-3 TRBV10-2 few ASSRDRAGNTIY
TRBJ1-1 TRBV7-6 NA ASSSLQGDLNTEAF
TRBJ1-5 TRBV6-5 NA ASSYSGASNQPQH
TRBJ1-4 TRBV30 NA AWRLGGEKLF
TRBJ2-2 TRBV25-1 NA ASSGGNTGELF
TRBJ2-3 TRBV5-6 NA ASSSSRTDTQY
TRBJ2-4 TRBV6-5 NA ASRPDTLAKNIQY